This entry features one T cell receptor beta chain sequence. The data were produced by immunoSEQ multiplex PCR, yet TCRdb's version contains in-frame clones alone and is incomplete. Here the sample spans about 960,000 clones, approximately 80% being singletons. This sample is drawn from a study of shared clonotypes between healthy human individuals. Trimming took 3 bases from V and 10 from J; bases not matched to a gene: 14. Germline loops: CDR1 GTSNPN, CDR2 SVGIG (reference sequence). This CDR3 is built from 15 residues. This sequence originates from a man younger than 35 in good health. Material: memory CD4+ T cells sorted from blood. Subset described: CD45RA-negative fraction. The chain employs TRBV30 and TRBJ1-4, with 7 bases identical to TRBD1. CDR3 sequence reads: CAWSLKREGAGKLFF. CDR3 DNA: TGTGCCTGGAGCCTAAAGCGGGAGGGGGCTGGAAAACTGTTTTTT. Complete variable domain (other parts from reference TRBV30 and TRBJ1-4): SQTIHQWPATLVQPVGSPLSLECTVEGTSNPNLYWYRQAAGRGLQLLFYSVGIGQISSEVPQNLSASRPQDRQFILSSKKLLLSDSGFYLCAWSLKREGAGKLFFGSGTQLSVL.